This T cell receptor (beta chain) was sequenced during a study of graft-versus-host responses after intestinal transplantation. Sequencing was performed with immunoSEQ multiplex PCR; in TCRdb, only in-frame clones are kept and a portion is missing. The sample yields roughly 8,400 clones, approximately 79% seen once. Intraepithelial and lamina propria lymphocytes were freed from processed graft tissue. Sequences were derived from ileum tissue, sampled about 70 weeks after intestinal transplant. The TCR comes from a human patient who received an intestinal transplant, so some T cells may come from the graft donor.

This chain's CDR3 is CASSDCNRHFVDTEAFF. As DNA, the CDR3 is TGTGCCAGCAGTGACTGCAATCGACACTTTGTCGACACTGAAGCTTTCTTT. The chain has TRBV28 and TRBJ1-1, with D unclear. Germline CDR1 MDHEN, CDR2 SYDVKM. The V end lost 5 bases, the J end lost 3 bases, and 22 bases lay between the germline ends. The CDR3 loop spans 17 amino acids.